Listed below are T cell receptor beta chains from one sample, sequenced in a study of control samples from healthy donors and cancer patients. Using immunoSEQ multiplex PCR, the repertoire was profiled, and TCRdb retains in-frame clones only, with some absent. The sample has about 120,000 clones, nearly 95% seen once. The sequenced sample consisted of blood. All receptors come from a man younger than 45 in good health. Each CDR3 is given with its conserved first and last residue. The order of the fields is V gene, clone size, J gene, D gene, CDR3 protein, CDR3 DNA. The D gene is left open where the match is weak. Expanded clones are given a class, and other clones once, few, many or no size at all.

V: TRBV19
size: NA
J: TRBJ1-2
D: NA
CDR3: CATRRPGGYGYTF
DNA: TGTGCCACTCGGCGCCCGGGTGGCTATGGCTACACCTTC

V: TRBV13
size: NA
J: TRBJ2-6
D: NA
CDR3: CASSLGGRGANVLTF
DNA: TGTGCCAGCAGCTTAGGAGGCCGTGGGGCCAACGTCCTGACTTTC

V: TRBV5-6
size: once
J: TRBJ1-2
D: TRBD1
CDR3: CASSSDRGRDYTF
DNA: TGTGCCAGCAGCTCGGACAGGGGGCGCGACTACACCTTC

V: TRBV19
size: NA
J: TRBJ2-5
D: TRBD2
CDR3: CASSMGSGAGETQYF
DNA: TGTGCCAGTAGTATGGGTAGCGGGGCTGGGGAGACCCAGTACTTC

V: TRBV28
size: NA
J: TRBJ1-2
D: NA
CDR3: CASSLLSGSGGYTF
DNA: TGTGCCAGCAGTTTATTGTCCGGGTCAGGAGGCTACACCTTC

V: TRBV3-1/TRBV3-2
size: NA
J: TRBJ1-1
D: NA
CDR3: CASSQDPRDSEAFF
DNA: TGTGCCAGCAGCCAAGATCCAAGGGACTCTGAAGCTTTCTTT

V: TRBV2
size: NA
J: TRBJ1-5
D: NA
CDR3: CASSRRLEPQHF
DNA: TGTGCCAGCAGTCGCCGACTTGAGCCCCAGCATTTT

V: TRBV18
size: NA
J: TRBJ1-6
D: NA
CDR3: CASSPWDGLQSPLHF
DNA: TGTGCCAGCTCACCGTGGGACGGTTTGCAGTCACCCCTCCACTTT

V: TRBV7-9
size: NA
J: TRBJ2-5
D: TRBD2
CDR3: CASTSGGARETQYF
DNA: TGTGCCAGCACCAGCGGGGGGGCGCGAGAGACCCAGTACTTC

V: TRBV4-1
size: NA
J: TRBJ1-1
D: NA
CDR3: CASSRGGNTEAFF
DNA: TGCGCCAGCAGCCGAGGGGGGAACACTGAAGCTTTCTTT

V: TRBV28
size: NA
J: TRBJ2-3
D: NA
CDR3: CASSLYRPGGLDTQYF
DNA: TGTGCCAGCAGTTTATATAGGCCGGGGGGCCTGGATACGCAGTATTTT

V: TRBV2
size: NA
J: TRBJ1-3
D: NA
CDR3: CASTFDSGNTIYF
DNA: TGTGCCAGCACATTCGACTCTGGAAACACCATATATTTT

V: TRBV24-1
size: NA
J: TRBJ2-5
D: NA
CDR3: CATSDLTQLGETQYF
DNA: TGTGCCACCAGTGATTTGACCCAACTGGGGGAGACCCAGTACTTC

V: TRBV5-4
size: NA
J: TRBJ2-3
D: TRBD1
CDR3: CASSLATGVYSDTQYF
DNA: TGTGCCAGCAGCTTGGCGACAGGGGTATATTCAGATACGCAGTATTTT

V: TRBV7-8
size: NA
J: TRBJ2-3
D: NA
CDR3: CASSLDTGFTDTQYF
DNA: TGTGCCAGCAGCTTAGACACAGGATTCACAGATACGCAGTATTTT

V: TRBV7-9
size: NA
J: TRBJ2-3
D: TRBD2
CDR3: CASSSIAGGLADTQYF
DNA: TGTGCCAGCAGCTCCATAGCGGGGGGTCTGGCAGATACGCAGTATTTT

V: TRBV4-1
size: NA
J: TRBJ2-4
D: NA
CDR3: CASSQIPRAGENIQYF
DNA: TGCGCCAGCAGCCAAATCCCCCGGGCAGGGGAAAACATTCAGTACTTC

V: TRBV2
size: NA
J: TRBJ2-4
D: NA
CDR3: CASSDRDLNIQYF
DNA: TGTGCCAGCAGTGATCGGGACTTAAACATTCAGTACTTC

V: TRBV5-6
size: NA
J: TRBJ2-1
D: TRBD1
CDR3: CASSLRTGAGNEQFF
DNA: TGTGCCAGCAGCTTGCGGACAGGGGCGGGCAATGAGCAGTTCTTC

V: TRBV28
size: NA
J: TRBJ1-6
D: NA
CDR3: CASRVRGHRFSPLHF
DNA: TGTGCCAGCAGGGTTCGGGGCCATCGATTTTCACCCCTCCACTTT

V: TRBV5-1
size: NA
J: TRBJ2-7
D: TRBD1
CDR3: CASSSTGESYEQYF
DNA: TGCGCCAGCAGCTCAACAGGGGAGTCCTACGAGCAGTACTTC

V: TRBV11-2
size: NA
J: TRBJ1-1
D: NA
CDR3: CASSLEWVGRLNTEAFF
DNA: TGTGCCAGCAGCTTAGAATGGGTGGGCAGATTGAACACTGAAGCTTTCTTT

V: TRBV4-1
size: NA
J: TRBJ2-1
D: TRBD2
CDR3: CASSLRTSGDFNEQFF
DNA: TGCGCCAGCAGCCTGAGGACTAGCGGGGACTTCAATGAGCAGTTCTTC

V: TRBV11-2
size: NA
J: TRBJ1-2
D: NA
CDR3: CASSLSMTLGGYTF
DNA: TGTGCCAGCAGCCTCAGTATGACATTGGGTGGCTACACCTTC

V: TRBV18
size: few
J: TRBJ1-5
D: NA
CDR3: CASSQGHQDQPQHF
DNA: TGTGCCAGCTCGCAGGGACACCAAGATCAGCCCCAGCATTTT

V: TRBV14
size: NA
J: TRBJ1-4
D: NA
CDR3: CASSQHLGSEKLFF
DNA: TGTGCCAGCAGCCAACATCTGGGGAGTGAAAAACTGTTTTTT